This TCR beta chain was captured by sequencing in a study of radiotherapy plus CTLA-4 blockade in lung cancer. V was shortened by 6 bases and J by 6 bases, with 15 bases between the two germline ends. CDR1 is MDHEN and CDR2 is SYDVKM in the germline V gene. The CDR3 length is 14 residues. Assay: immunoSEQ multiplex PCR; the TCRdb copy retains only in-frame clones and omits some. The sample holds approximately 78,000 clones, around four fifths seen once. Study-wide points: Reports identified early blood T cell clone dynamics, with interferon-beta, as the best response predictor.

Concerning this clone itself: What it recognizes is unknown.

This TCR was sampled from a human donor with non-small cell lung cancer who had a complete response to radiotherapy plus ipilimumab. The chain couples TRBV28 to TRBJ2-1, with D unresolved. The specimen comprised peripheral blood, sampled from a patient treated with radiotherapy plus ipilimumab. CDR3: CASSSQLRANEQFF. The CDR3 nucleotides read TGTGCCAGCAGCTCCCAACTTAGGGCCAATGAGCAGTTCTTC.